This TCR beta chain derives from a study of blood T cell repertoires in COVID-19 (dated by TCRdb to 2019 to 2021). Regarding the research as a whole: Samples covering the acute and convalescent phases of COVID-19 were provided by collaborators in the United States, Italy and Spain. The prospective study material was composed of cDNA or gDNA derived from T cells, B-cell-depleted T cells, or PBMCs. The dataset comprised deeply sampled blood TCRbeta repertoires from subjects exposed to, actively infected with, or recovered from COVID-19. The repertoires were made available in a free public database intended to serve as a resource for research on the immune response to SARS-CoV-2. Samples were obtained from the ongoing ImmuneRACE study (first 160 participants) and from 1,254 subjects provided by 6 global collaborators. Nearly every sample came with metadata listing a de-identified subject ID, COVID-19 status, age in years and sex. Where available, HLA class I and class II types were taken from metadata supplied by the sample provider and were not determined by assay-based typing.

The immunoSEQ Assay, a bias-controlled multiplex PCR, was used to amplify TCRbeta CDR3 regions from genomic DNA. On the authors' methods: Within the assay, amplification of reference gene primers was used to estimate how many nucleated cells each sample contained. To quantify the absolute abundance of each unique TCRbeta CDR3 rearrangement, sequence reads were collapsed and filtered. For each sample, productive Simpson clonality was calculated by taking the square root of Simpson's diversity index across productive rearrangements. Entries here come from immuneACCESS through TCRdb and include only in-frame sequences with V and J called. Some clones fail to appear in such tables; in the studies checked, an unresolved V gene covers under half of the shortfall, and the cause of the remainder is unknown. V and J calls and clone size come straight from that table; D and trimming were deduced from the DNA. Recorded for this sample are fewer than 350,000 clones; 88% of them occurred a single time. The ten largest account for around 0.92% of the sample.

Study-wide conclusions, independent of this receptor: The quantity of clinical and demographic metadata differed by source and by participant and was supplied without curation.

Including cysteine and phenylalanine, the CDR3 has 13 amino acids. The only DNA kept is the CDR3, 39 bases in frame from the first base. V is reduced by 2 bases and J by 8 bases, leaving a spacing of 9 bases between them. This clone was recorded a few times. Which antigen it targets is not known. No per-base quality is available; no much larger clone lies one base away. Participants in the prospective study were enrolled through a virtual design, were aged about 18 to 100 years, and lived in roughly 24 United States geographic areas. In the prospective study, participants were assigned to cohorts based on the clinical history participants reported in a screening survey and a study questionnaire. For ImmuneRACE Cohort 3, a participant was defined as recovered based on two consecutive negative NP/OP PCR tests, clearance by a healthcare professional, or resolution of symptoms. Each participant in the prospective study had whole blood, serum and a nasopharyngeal or oropharyngeal swab collected by mobile phlebotomists. Over an approximately 2-month period, participants in the prospective study had the option of providing additional blood draws and questionnaires. Prospective study blood samples were shipped either frozen or at room temperature before DNA extraction.

The sequence links TRBV12-3 or TRBV12-4 to TRBJ1-4, and the D gene may be TRBD1, 5 bases matching. The origin of this receptor is a woman aged 25 to 39 who had recovered from COVID-19. The sample consisted of PBMCs or T cells enriched from blood (not recorded which). The DNA sequence is as follows: TGTGCCAGCAGTTTACAGGGTGGAGAAAAACTGTTTTTT. Its translation is CASSLQGGEKLFF.